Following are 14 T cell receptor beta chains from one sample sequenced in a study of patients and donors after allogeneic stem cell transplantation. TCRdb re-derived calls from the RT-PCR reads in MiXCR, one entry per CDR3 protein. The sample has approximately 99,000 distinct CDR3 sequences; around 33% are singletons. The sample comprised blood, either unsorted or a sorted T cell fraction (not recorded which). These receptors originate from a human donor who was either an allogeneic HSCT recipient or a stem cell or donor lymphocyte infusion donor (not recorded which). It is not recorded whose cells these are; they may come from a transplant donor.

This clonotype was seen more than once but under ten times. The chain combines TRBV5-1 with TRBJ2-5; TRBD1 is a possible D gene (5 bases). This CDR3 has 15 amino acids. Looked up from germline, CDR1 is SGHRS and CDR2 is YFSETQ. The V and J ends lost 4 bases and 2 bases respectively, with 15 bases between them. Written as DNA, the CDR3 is TGCGCCAGCAGCCCACTACCCGACAGACAAGAGACCCAGTACTTC. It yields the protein CASSPLPDRQETQYF.

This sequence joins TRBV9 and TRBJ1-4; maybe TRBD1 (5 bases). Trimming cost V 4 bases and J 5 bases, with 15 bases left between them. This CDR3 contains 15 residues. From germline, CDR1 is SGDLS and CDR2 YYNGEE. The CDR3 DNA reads TGTGCCAGCAGCCCCGAAGGGGCCGTAAATGAAAAACTGTTTTTT. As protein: CASSPEGAVNEKLFF.

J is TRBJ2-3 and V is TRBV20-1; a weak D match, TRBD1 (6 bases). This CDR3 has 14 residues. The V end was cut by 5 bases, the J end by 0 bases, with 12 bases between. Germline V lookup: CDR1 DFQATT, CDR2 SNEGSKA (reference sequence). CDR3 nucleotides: TGCAGTGCTCTACTCAGGGGTAGCACAGATACGCAGTATTTT. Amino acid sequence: CSALLRGSTDTQYF.

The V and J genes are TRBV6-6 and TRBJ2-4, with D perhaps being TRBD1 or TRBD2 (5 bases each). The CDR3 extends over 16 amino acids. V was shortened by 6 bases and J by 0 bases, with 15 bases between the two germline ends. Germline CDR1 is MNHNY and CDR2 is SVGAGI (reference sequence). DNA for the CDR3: TGTGCCAGCAGGAAACTAGGGGCCCTAGCCAAAAACATTCAGTACTTC. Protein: CASRKLGALAKNIQYF.

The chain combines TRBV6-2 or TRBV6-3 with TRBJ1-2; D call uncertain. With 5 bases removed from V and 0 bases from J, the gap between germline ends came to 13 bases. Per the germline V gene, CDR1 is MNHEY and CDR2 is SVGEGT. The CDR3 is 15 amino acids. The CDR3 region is CASSHRQHPNYGYTF. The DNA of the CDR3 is TGTGCCAGCAGTCACCGACAACACCCTAACTATGGCTACACCTTC.

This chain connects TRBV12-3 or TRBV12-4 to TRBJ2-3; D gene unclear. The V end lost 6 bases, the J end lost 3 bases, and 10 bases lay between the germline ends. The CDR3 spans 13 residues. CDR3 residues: CASRHIVTDTQYF. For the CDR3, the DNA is TGTGCCAGCAGGCACATAGTGACAGATACGCAGTATTTT.

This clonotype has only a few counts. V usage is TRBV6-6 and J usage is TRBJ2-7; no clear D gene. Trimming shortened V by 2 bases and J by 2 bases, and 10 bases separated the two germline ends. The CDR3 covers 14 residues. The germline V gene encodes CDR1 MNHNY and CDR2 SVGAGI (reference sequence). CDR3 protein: CASSYGDNTYEQYF. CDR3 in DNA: TGTGCCAGCAGTTACGGGGATAACACCTACGAGCAGTACTTC.

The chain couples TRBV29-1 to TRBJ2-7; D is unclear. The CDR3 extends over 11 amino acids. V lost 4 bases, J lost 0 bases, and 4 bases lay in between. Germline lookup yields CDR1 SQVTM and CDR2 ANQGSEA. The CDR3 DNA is TGCAGCGTTGTTGACTCCTACGAGCAGTACTTC. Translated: CSVVDSYEQYF.

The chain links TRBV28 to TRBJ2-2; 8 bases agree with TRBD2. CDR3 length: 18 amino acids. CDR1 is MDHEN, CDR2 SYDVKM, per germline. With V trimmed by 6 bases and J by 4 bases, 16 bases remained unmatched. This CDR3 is CASSLGTRRGVGTGELFF. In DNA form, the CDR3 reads TGTGCCAGCAGCCTCGGGACTAGGCGTGGTGTTGGCACCGGGGAGCTGTTTTTT.

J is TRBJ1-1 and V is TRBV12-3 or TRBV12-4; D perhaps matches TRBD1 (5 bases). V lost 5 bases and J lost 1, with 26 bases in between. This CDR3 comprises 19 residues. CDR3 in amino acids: CASSQTAGTALVWNTEAFF. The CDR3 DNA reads TGTGCCAGCAGTCAAACCGCGGGGACGGCTTTAGTCTGGAACACTGAAGCTTTCTTT.

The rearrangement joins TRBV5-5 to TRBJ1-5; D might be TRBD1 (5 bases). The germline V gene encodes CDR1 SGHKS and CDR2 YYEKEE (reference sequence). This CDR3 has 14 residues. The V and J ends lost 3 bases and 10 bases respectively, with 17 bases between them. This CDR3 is CASSYDYGGDPQHF. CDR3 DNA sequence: TGTGCCAGCAGCTACGATTACGGGGGGGACCCCCAGCATTTT.

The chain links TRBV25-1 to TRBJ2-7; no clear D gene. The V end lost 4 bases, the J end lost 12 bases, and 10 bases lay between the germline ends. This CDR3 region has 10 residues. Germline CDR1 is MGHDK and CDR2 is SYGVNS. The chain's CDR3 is CASSAGPLYF. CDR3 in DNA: TGTGCCAGCAGTGCTGGGCCATTGTACTTC.

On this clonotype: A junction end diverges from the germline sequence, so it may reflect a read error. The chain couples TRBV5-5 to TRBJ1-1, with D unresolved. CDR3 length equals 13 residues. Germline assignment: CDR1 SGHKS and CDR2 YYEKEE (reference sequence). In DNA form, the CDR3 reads TGTGCCAGCAGCTTGGGATTAGGCGAGGCTGATATCTTT. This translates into CASSLGLGEADIF.

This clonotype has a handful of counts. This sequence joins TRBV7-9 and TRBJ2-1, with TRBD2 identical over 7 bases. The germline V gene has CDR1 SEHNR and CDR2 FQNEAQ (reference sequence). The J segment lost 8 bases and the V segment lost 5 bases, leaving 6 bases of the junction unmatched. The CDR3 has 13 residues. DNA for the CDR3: TGTGCCAGCAGCGGGAGGGCCATGGATGAGCAGTTCTTC. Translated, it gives CASSGRAMDEQFF.